The 31 T cell receptor beta chains below were found in one sample sequenced in a study of follicular helper T cells after annual influenza vaccination. Libraries were prepared by immunoSEQ multiplex PCR; TCRdb keeps only in-frame clonotypes and omits some of them. Seen here are about 10,000 clones, roughly 86% observed once, and the top ten hold approximately 0.9%. As for time point: 2014-2015 season, pre-vaccination. Sequenced material: CXCR5- memory CD4+ T cells sorted from blood, taken on the day of influenza vaccination. These receptors were obtained from an adult who received the influenza vaccine.

The gene calls are TRBV19 and TRBJ1-5; D gene unclear. The CDR3 is 18 residues long. The V end lost 1 base, the J end lost 0 bases, and 16 bases lay between the germline ends. Germline-derived CDR1 and CDR2 are LNHDA and SQIVND (reference sequence). The CDR3 DNA sequence: TGTGCCAGTAGTATAGTATCCCAAACAACATATAGCAATCAGCCCCAGCATTTT. Translating gives CASSIVSQTTYSNQPQHF.

This clone has a handful of counts. The J gene is TRBJ1-4, the V gene TRBV19; D is uncertain. V was trimmed by 1 base and J by 0 bases, leaving 3 bases between them. This CDR3 comprises 14 residues. Germline V CDR1 and CDR2: LNHDA, SQIVND (reference sequence). The CDR3 is CASSIVTTNEKLFF. CDR3 DNA: TGTGCCAGTAGTATAGTGACAACTAATGAAAAACTGTTTTTT.

V usage is TRBV6-5 and J usage is TRBJ1-5; the D is unclear. V dropped 0 bases and J dropped 9 bases, with 9 bases sitting between them. This CDR3 region has 13 residues. Germline V lookup: CDR1 MNHEY, CDR2 SVGAGI. CDR3 amino acids: CASSYSGETPQHF. The CDR3 DNA reads TGTGCCAGCAGTTACTCGGGAGAGACGCCCCAGCATTTT.

The V call is TRBV30, the J call TRBJ1-4; D not resolved. V shed 2 bases and J shed 0 bases, with 4 bases lying between them. This CDR3 is built from 13 residues. CDR1 and CDR2 from the germline V gene are GTSNPN and SVGIG (reference sequence). For the CDR3, the DNA is TGTGCCTGGAGTATCACAACTAATGAAAAACTGTTTTTT. It is translated as CAWSITTNEKLFF.

There are a few counts of this clone. The chain links TRBV5-4 to TRBJ2-1, with 9 bases identical to TRBD2. There are 15 residues in the CDR3. Germline V gene data show CDR1 as SGHNT and CDR2 as YYREEE (reference sequence). The trim removed 0 bases at V and 7 bases at J, leaving 5 bases unmatched. The CDR3 loop reads CASSLELAGPNEQFF. The CDR3 DNA reads as TGTGCCAGCAGCTTGGAACTAGCGGGTCCGAATGAGCAGTTCTTC.

The chain links TRBV7-3 to TRBJ2-6; tentative D call: TRBD2 (5 bases). With 2 bases removed from V and 2 bases from J, the gap between germline ends came to 10 bases. Germline V lookup: CDR1 SGHTA, CDR2 FQGTGA. The CDR3 has 16 residues. CDR3 loop: CASSLYGGAGANVLTF. The CDR3 nucleotides are TGTGCCAGCAGCTTATACGGAGGCGCTGGGGCCAACGTCCTGACTTTC.

V usage is TRBV6-1 and J usage is TRBJ1-5; D is unresolved. The germline gives CDR1 MNHNS, CDR2 SASEGT. Trimming took 7 bases from V and 9 from J, leaving 13 bases between them. The CDR3 sequence is 12 residues long. DNA of the CDR3: TGTGCCAGCATGAGCGCGTCATTGCCCCAGCATTTT. Translated, it gives CASMSASLPQHF.

This clone was detected once. The chain carries TRBV11-3 and TRBJ1-5; D is unresolved. The germline V gene has CDR1 SGHNT and CDR2 YENEEA. Trimming pared 6 bases from V and 0 bases from J, leaving 24 bases between. The CDR3 is 19 residues long. The DNA of the CDR3 is TGTGCCAGCAGTGCCCCGGGTCCCCTTGTTCCTAATAGCAATCAGCCCCAGCATTTT. Translation: CASSAPGPLVPNSNQPQHF.

The rearrangement links TRBV15 to TRBJ1-5; no reliable D call. V lost 1 base to trimming and J lost 7 bases, with 14 bases between them. Germline CDR1 is LNHNV and CDR2 is YYDKDF (reference sequence). This CDR3 has 15 residues. The CDR3 loop is CATSRVAEPLQPQHF. CDR3 coding DNA: TGTGCCACCAGCAGAGTGGCCGAACCATTGCAGCCCCAGCATTTT.

This sequence joins TRBV18 and TRBJ1-3; tentatively, D is TRBD1 (6 bases). The CDR3 is made up of 16 amino acids. The V end lost 4 bases, the J end lost 0 bases, and 13 bases lay between the germline ends. Germline V gene data show CDR1 as KGHSH and CDR2 as LQKENI. CDR3 region: CASSRYPGDSGNTIYF. In nucleotides, the CDR3 is TGTGCCAGCTCACGATACCCAGGGGACTCTGGAAACACCATATATTTT.

The CDR3 DNA sequence: TGTGCCACCCAAACACAGGGAGCGGGCTACACCTTC. Translation gives CATQTQGAGYTF. The V and J genes are TRBV6-5 and TRBJ1-2, with D possibly matching TRBD1 (6 bases). The V gene lost 10 bases and the J gene lost 8 bases, with 17 bases spanning the gap. CDR3 length: 12 residues. CDR1 is MNHEY and CDR2 is SVGAGI in the germline V gene.

This sequence joins TRBV5-5 and TRBJ1-1; no definite D call. Germline assignment: CDR1 SGHKS and CDR2 YYEKEE (reference sequence). This CDR3 comprises 14 residues. Trimming removed 0 bases at V and 5 bases at J, with 11 bases between. CDR3 in amino acids: CASSLDFGRTEAFF. The CDR3 DNA sequence: TGTGCCAGCAGCTTGGATTTTGGAAGAACTGAAGCTTTCTTT.

The chain couples TRBV6-1 to TRBJ2-7; D is unclear. Germline V gene lookup returns CDR1 MNHNS and CDR2 SASEGT. The V and J ends lost 5 bases and 5 bases respectively, with 10 bases between them. The CDR3 runs to 12 residues. Written as DNA, the CDR3 is TGTGCCAGCAGTCCCCCAAACCACGAGCAGTACTTC. It yields the protein CASSPPNHEQYF.

CDR3 bases: TGTGCCAGCAGCTTGTTGACAGCACAAAACTATGGCTACACCTTC. As protein: CASSLLTAQNYGYTF. This chain links TRBV5-4 with TRBJ1-2; weak D call: TRBD1 (5 bases). The CDR3 extends over 15 amino acids. Germline V gives CDR1 SGHNT, CDR2 YYREEE (reference sequence). The V and J ends lost 1 base and 2 bases respectively, with 12 bases between them.

This rearrangement joins TRBV30 to TRBJ1-1; D is unclear. The CDR3 totals 16 residues. Germline values: CDR1 GTSNPN, CDR2 SVGIG (reference sequence). V was trimmed by 0 bases and J by 1 base, leaving 15 bases between them. The CDR3 loop reads CAWSVLRPGGNTEAFF. The CDR3 DNA reads TGTGCCTGGAGTGTACTTAGGCCAGGAGGGAACACTGAAGCTTTCTTT.

The chain joins TRBV30 to TRBJ1-5, with TRBD1 matching 9 bases. V shed 5 bases, J shed 5 bases, and the junction held 4 bases outside the gene matches. Germline V CDR1 and CDR2: GTSNPN, SVGIG (reference sequence). There are 13 residues in the CDR3. In DNA, the CDR3 is TGTGCCTGGGGGACAGGGTTTGATCAGCCCCAGCATTTT. It codes for CAWGTGFDQPQHF.

The V gene is TRBV5-4, the J gene TRBJ1-2; D unresolved. Per germline, CDR1 SGHNT and CDR2 YYREEE (reference sequence). The CDR3 loop spans 13 amino acids. V lost 4 bases to trimming and J lost 3 bases, with 10 bases between them. The CDR3 here is CASSGGRDYGYTF. The CDR3 nucleotides are TGTGCCAGCAGCGGCGGACGGGACTATGGCTACACCTTC.

The genes are TRBV12-5 and TRBJ1-1, with D maybe TRBD1 (5 bases). This CDR3 has 16 amino acids. With 2 bases removed from V and 1 base from J, the gap between germline ends came to 14 bases. From germline, CDR1 is LGHNT and CDR2 FRNRAP. The CDR3 nucleotides read TGTGCTAGTGGTTTGACCGACAGAAACCCGAACACTGAAGCTTTCTTT. Translation gives CASGLTDRNPNTEAFF.

The rearrangement uses TRBV27 and TRBJ1-1; 8 bases match TRBD1. Germline assignment: CDR1 MNHEY and CDR2 SMNVEV (reference sequence). This CDR3 region has 14 residues. The V segment lost 4 bases and the J segment 4 bases; nucleotides outside the gene matches: 5. Here the CDR3 reads CASSSLDRVTEAFF. The CDR3 DNA is TGTGCCAGCAGTTCATTGGACAGGGTCACTGAAGCTTTCTTT.

The rearrangement joins TRBV5-1 to TRBJ1-2; D remains ambiguous. The V and J ends lost 3 bases and 3 bases respectively, with 9 bases between them. The germline CDR1 and CDR2 sequences are SGHRS and YFSETQ. CDR3 length: 13 amino acids. CDR3 bases: TGCGCCAGCAGCTCCCCGAACGACTATGGCTACACCTTC. Its translation is CASSSPNDYGYTF.

The chain couples TRBV4-2 to TRBJ2-3, with D uncertain. Germline V lookup: CDR1 LGHNA, CDR2 YNFKEQ. This CDR3 has 13 amino acids. Trimming pared 5 bases from V and 5 bases from J, leaving 11 bases between. The chain's CDR3 is CASSFDEKDTQYF. CDR3 coding DNA: TGTGCCAGCAGCTTCGATGAAAAAGATACGCAGTATTTT.

A few counts support this clone. The chain uses TRBV21-1 and TRBJ1-5. TRBV21-1 is designated a pseudogene. The length of the CDR3 is 15 residues. The CDR3 sequence is CASSKSRPSNQPQHF. In DNA, the CDR3 is TGTGCCAGCAGCAAATCGCGACCGAGCAATCAGCCCCAGCATTTT.

The J gene is TRBJ2-5, the V gene TRBV4-2, with TRBD2 identical over 10 bases. The V and J ends lost 2 bases and 3 bases, in that order; junction bases with no gene match: 3. This CDR3 has 15 residues. Germline CDR1 reads LGHNA; CDR2 reads YNFKEQ. CDR3 coding DNA: TGTGCCAGCAGCCAAACTAGCGGGACCGAAGAGACCCAGTACTTC. Encoded protein: CASSQTSGTEETQYF.

The V gene is TRBV19, the J gene TRBJ2-1; TRBD1 matches at 12 bases. This CDR3 region has 18 residues. CDR1 and CDR2 from the germline V gene are LNHDA and SQIVND (reference sequence). Unmatched junction bases numbered 17, after V lost 11 bases and J lost 3 bases. CDR3: CASKGGTGGLYVYNEQFF. The CDR3 nucleotides are TGTGCCTCGAAGGGGGGGACAGGGGGCTTATATGTCTACAATGAGCAGTTCTTC.

The chain joins TRBV18 to TRBJ2-1; 10 bases align to TRBD1. CDR1 is KGHSH and CDR2 is LQKENI in the germline V gene. The CDR3 contains 16 residues. With 6 bases clipped from V and 5 bases from J, the junction kept 10 bases outside the gene matches. The CDR3 DNA reads TGTGCCAGCTCTTTTCGGGGGACAGGGGCCCACAATGAGCAGTTCTTC. Translation: CASSFRGTGAHNEQFF.

The V and J genes are TRBV7-2 and TRBJ1-2; D gene uncertain. This CDR3 comprises 15 residues. The germline CDR1 and CDR2 sequences are SGHTA and FQGNSA. Trimming removed 5 bases from V and 0 bases from J, with 13 bases in between. Written as DNA, the CDR3 is TGTGCCAGCAGCCCCCAAGCTACAACTAACTATGGCTACACCTTC. Protein sequence: CASSPQATTNYGYTF.

This clone was observed a single time. V gene TRBV28 combines with J gene TRBJ1-2; D remains ambiguous. The CDR3 consists of 14 residues. Germline assignment: CDR1 MDHEN and CDR2 SYDVKM. V shed 3 bases and J shed 5 bases, with 13 bases lying between them. CDR3 DNA: TGTGCCAGCAGTTTGGTGGCAGGAAGGTATGGCTACACCTTC. Translation: CASSLVAGRYGYTF.

J is TRBJ2-1 and V is TRBV5-1, with 9 bases lining up with TRBD2. V gave up 0 bases and J gave up 8 bases; unmatched junction bases: 9. From germline, CDR1 is SGHRS and CDR2 YFSETQ. The CDR3 length is 16 residues. The CDR3 protein is CASSLALAGPRDEQFF. The DNA for the CDR3 is TGCGCCAGCAGCTTGGCGCTAGCGGGGCCAAGGGATGAGCAGTTCTTC.

This chain joins TRBV7-9 and TRBJ1-4, with D maybe TRBD1 (6 bases). The CDR3 totals 14 residues. Germline-derived CDR1 and CDR2 are SEHNR and FQNEAQ (reference sequence). Trimming pared 1 base from V and 8 bases from J, leaving 11 bases between. The CDR3 spells CASSLEQGEEKLFF. The CDR3 DNA reads TGTGCCAGCAGCTTAGAACAGGGTGAGGAAAAACTGTTTTTT. Together with reference TRBV7-9 and TRBJ1-4, the CDR3 gives the full variable domain: DTGVSQNPRHKITKRGQNVTFRCDPISEHNRLYWYRQTLGQGPEFLTYFQNEAQLEKSRLLSDRFSAERPKGSFSTLEIQRTEQGDSAMYLCASSLEQGEEKLFFGSGTQLSVL.

The V gene is TRBV30, the J gene TRBJ1-4; D call uncertain. This CDR3 is 13 amino acids long. Germline loops: CDR1 GTSNPN, CDR2 SVGIG (reference sequence). V shed 0 bases and J shed 8 bases, with 10 bases lying between them. The DNA for the CDR3 is TGTGCCTGGAGTGTAGGGAGAAGAGAAAAACTGTTTTTT. Its protein is CAWSVGRREKLFF.

In its sample, this clone was seen a few times. The rearrangement uses TRBV7-2 and TRBJ1-5, with D hard to call. The germline CDR1 and CDR2 sequences are SGHTA and FQGNSA. Trimming removed 1 base from V and 4 bases from J, with 5 bases in between. This CDR3 is built from 13 residues. This chain's CDR3 is CASSLDFNQPQHF. Written as DNA, the CDR3 is TGTGCCAGCAGCTTAGATTTTAATCAGCCCCAGCATTTT.